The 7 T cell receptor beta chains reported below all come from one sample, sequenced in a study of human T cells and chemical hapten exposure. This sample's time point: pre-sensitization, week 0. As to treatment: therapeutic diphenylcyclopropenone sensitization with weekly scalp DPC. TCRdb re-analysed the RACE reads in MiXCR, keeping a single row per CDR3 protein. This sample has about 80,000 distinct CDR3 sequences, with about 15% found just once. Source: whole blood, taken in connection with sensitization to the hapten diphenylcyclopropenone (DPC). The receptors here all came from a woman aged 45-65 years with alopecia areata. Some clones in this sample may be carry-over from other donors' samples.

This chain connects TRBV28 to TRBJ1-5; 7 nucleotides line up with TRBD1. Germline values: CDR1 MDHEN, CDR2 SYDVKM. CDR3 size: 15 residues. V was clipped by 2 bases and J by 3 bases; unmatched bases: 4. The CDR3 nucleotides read TGTGCCAGCAGTTTACCAGGGGGGGCCAATCAGCCCCAGCATTTT. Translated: CASSLPGGANQPQHF. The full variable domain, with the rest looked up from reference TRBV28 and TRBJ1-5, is DVKVTQSSRYLVKRTGEKVFLECVQDMDHENMFWYRQDPGLGLRLIYFSYDVKMKEKGDIPEGYSVSREKKERFSLILESASTNQTSMYLCASSLPGGANQPQHFGDGTRLSIL.

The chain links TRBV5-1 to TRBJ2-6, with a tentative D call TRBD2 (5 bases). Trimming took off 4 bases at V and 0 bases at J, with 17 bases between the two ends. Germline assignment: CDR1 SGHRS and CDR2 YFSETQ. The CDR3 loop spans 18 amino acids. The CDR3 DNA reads TGCGCCAGCAGCCCCGTCGAGGGCATGAACTCTGGGGCCAACGTCCTGACTTTC. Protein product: CASSPVEGMNSGANVLTF.

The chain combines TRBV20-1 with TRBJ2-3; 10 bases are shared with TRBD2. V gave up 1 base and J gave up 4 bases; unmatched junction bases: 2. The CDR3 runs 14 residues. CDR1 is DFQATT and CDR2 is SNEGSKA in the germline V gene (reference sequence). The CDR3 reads CSARVAGGSDTQYF. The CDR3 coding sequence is TGCAGTGCTAGAGTAGCGGGAGGCTCAGATACGCAGTATTTT.

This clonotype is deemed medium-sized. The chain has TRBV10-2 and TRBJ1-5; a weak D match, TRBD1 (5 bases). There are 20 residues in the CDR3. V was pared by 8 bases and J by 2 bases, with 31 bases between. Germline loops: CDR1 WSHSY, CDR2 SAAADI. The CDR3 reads CASAPQGLQGVVFGNQPQHF. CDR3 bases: TGCGCCAGCGCTCCTCAAGGTCTCCAGGGAGTTGTCTTCGGCAATCAGCCCCAGCATTTT.

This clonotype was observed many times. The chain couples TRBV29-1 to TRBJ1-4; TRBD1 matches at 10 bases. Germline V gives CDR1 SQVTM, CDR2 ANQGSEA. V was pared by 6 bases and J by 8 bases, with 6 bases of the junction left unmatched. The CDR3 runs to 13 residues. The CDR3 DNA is TGCAGCGTAAGGACAGGGGGTGAGGAAAAACTGTTTTTT. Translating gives CSVRTGGEEKLFF.

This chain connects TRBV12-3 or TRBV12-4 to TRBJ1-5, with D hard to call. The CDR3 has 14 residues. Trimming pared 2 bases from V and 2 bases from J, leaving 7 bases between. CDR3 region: CASSLRLGNQPQHF. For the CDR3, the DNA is TGTGCCAGCAGTTTAAGGTTGGGCAATCAGCCCCAGCATTTT.

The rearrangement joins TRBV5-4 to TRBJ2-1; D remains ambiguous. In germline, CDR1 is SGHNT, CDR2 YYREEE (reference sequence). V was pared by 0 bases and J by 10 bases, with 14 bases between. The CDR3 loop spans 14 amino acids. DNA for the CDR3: TGTGCCAGCAGCTTGGGTTCTATTTTATCCGAGCAGTTCTTC. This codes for CASSLGSILSEQFF.